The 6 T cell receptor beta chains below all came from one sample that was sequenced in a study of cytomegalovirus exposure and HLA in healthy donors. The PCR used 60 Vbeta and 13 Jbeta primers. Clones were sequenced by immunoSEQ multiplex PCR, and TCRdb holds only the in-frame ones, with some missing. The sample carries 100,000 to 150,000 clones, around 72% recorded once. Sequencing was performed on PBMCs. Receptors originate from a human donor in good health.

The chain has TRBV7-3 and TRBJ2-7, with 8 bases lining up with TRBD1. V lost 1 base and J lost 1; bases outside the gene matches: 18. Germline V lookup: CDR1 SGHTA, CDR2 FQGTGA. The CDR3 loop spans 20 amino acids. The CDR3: CASSLISVGRARGPSYEQYF. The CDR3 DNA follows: TGTGCCAGCAGCTTAATTTCGGTGGGGCGGGCCAGGGGGCCATCCTACGAGCAGTACTTC.

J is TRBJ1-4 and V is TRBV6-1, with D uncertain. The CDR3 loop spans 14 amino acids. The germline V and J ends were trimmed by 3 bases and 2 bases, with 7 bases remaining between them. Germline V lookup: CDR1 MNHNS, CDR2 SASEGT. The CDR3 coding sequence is TGTGCCAGCAGTGAGTCAGTCACTAATGAAAAACTGTTTTTT. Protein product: CASSESVTNEKLFF.

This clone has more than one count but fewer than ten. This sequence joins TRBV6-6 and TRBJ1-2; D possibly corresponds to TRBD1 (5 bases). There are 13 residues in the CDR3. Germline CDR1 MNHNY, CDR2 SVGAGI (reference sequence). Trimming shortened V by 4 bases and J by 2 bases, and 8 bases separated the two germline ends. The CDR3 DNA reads TGTGCCAGCAGTTTTGACAGCAACTATGGCTACACCTTC. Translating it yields CASSFDSNYGYTF.

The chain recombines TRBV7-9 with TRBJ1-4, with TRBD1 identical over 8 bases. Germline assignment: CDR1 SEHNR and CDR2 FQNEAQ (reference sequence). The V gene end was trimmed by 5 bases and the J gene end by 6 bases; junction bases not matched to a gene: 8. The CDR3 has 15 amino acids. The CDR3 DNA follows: TGTGCCAGCAGCCCGGGACAGGCGGAGTATGAAAAACTGTTTTTT. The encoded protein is CASSPGQAEYEKLFF.

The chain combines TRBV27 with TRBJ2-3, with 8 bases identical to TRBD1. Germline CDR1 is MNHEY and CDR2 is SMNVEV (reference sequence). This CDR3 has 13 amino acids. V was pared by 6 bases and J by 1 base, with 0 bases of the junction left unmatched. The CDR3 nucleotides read TGTGCCAGCAGGGACAGGGGCACAGATACGCAGTATTTT. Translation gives CASRDRGTDTQYF.

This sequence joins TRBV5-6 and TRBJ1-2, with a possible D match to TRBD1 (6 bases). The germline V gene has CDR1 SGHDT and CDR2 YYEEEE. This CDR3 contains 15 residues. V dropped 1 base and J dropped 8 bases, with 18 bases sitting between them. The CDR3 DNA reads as TGTGCCAGCAGCTTGTTGGGCAGGGGATTAGAGGGCTACACCTTC. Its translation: CASSLLGRGLEGYTF.